The present entry profiles one TCR beta chain with its context. What it binds is unknown. The method was immunoSEQ multiplex PCR; TCRdb's version includes in-frame clones alone and lacks a portion of them. The data contain 20,000 to 25,000 clones, roughly three quarters of them singletons. Per the germline V gene, CDR1 is SGHDT and CDR2 is YYEEEE. V lost 0 bases to trimming and J lost 0 bases; unmatched junction nucleotides: 2. CDR3 length: 16 residues. These data originate in a study of STAT5B mutations in CD4+ large granular lymphocyte leukemia. Findings and limits, study-wide: Main leukemic clonotypes were patient-specific, but 20% to 25% appeared at low frequency elsewhere. Data were not HLA-matched across samples. CD4-sorted patient repertoires seemed more clonal than healthy CD4+ repertoires.

The clonotype was recovered from a human donor in good health. The sequenced material came from CD4+ T cells from blood buffy coats. V is TRBV5-6 and J is TRBJ2-1; 8 bases map to TRBD2. The CDR3 nucleotides are TGTGCCAGCAGCTTGGAGCGGGGGCTCTCCTACAATGAGCAGTTCTTC. Residues: CASSLERGLSYNEQFF.